These 29 T cell receptor beta chains were all obtained from the same sample, sequenced in a study of blood T cell repertoires in COVID-19. TCRdb keeps only in-frame clones here, not all; method: immunoSEQ multiplex PCR. The profile shows approximately 90,000 clones, roughly 89% of them singletons. The sample taken for sequencing was peripheral blood. The receptors were sampled from a man between 60 and 75 years old with COVID-19, enrolled during active disease.

The rearrangement uses TRBV10-1 and TRBJ1-4; D remains unclear. The V and J ends lost 11 bases and 6 bases respectively, with 7 bases between them. Germline values: CDR1 WNHNN, CDR2 SYGVQD (reference sequence). This CDR3 spans 10 amino acids. CDR3: CAGQDEKLFF. The CDR3 nucleotides are TGCGCCGGTCAGGATGAAAAACTGTTTTTT.

This clone was seen many times. The chain couples TRBV7-9 to TRBJ2-5; the D gene is possibly TRBD2 (6 bases). CDR3 length equals 15 residues. Germline lookup yields CDR1 SEHNR and CDR2 FQNEAQ (reference sequence). Trimming took 0 bases from V and 3 from J, leaving 11 bases between them. The CDR3 DNA reads TGTGCCAGCAGCTTAGCGTCCGGAGGGGAAGAGACCCAGTACTTC. It codes for CASSLASGGEETQYF.

This rearrangement joins TRBV5-1 to TRBJ2-3; the match to TRBD2 covers 14 bases. After removal of 4 bases from V and 8 bases from J, the junction contained 9 bases not matched to a gene. CDR1 and CDR2 (germline): SGHRS, YFSETQ. The CDR3 covers 16 residues. The CDR3 DNA follows: TGCGCCAGCAGCCTCGGACTAGCGGGAGGTAGGGGTACGCAGTATTTT. It encodes CASSLGLAGGRGTQYF.

As for this clone: This same CDR3 is encoded by further DNA sequences in the sample. This chain links TRBV11-3 with TRBJ1-1; a weak D match, TRBD1 (6 bases). Germline V gene data show CDR1 as SGHNT and CDR2 as YENEEA. The CDR3 consists of 14 residues. Trimming removed 0 bases at V and 1 base at J, with 6 bases between. CDR3 coding DNA: TGTGCCAGCAGCTTAGAAGGGGGGAACACTGAAGCTTTCTTT. The encoded protein is CASSLEGGNTEAFF.

The chain joins TRBV5-1 to TRBJ1-1; D not certain. This CDR3 is 13 amino acids long. V lost 2 bases and J lost 6, with 11 bases in between. Germline CDR1 SGHRS, CDR2 YFSETQ. CDR3 sequence (DNA): TGCGCCAGCAGCTTACTCCTAAGCGCTGAAGCTTTCTTT. Translation gives CASSLLLSAEAFF.

The rearrangement links TRBV6-5 to TRBJ2-2, with 9 bases identical to TRBD1. Germline lookup yields CDR1 MNHEY and CDR2 SVGAGI. With V trimmed by 4 bases and J by 3 bases, 3 bases remained unmatched. The CDR3 covers 15 residues. The CDR3 protein is CASSSGQGDTGELFF. The CDR3 DNA is TGTGCCAGCAGTTCGGGACAGGGCGACACCGGGGAGCTGTTTTTT.

The chain combines TRBV6-2 or TRBV6-3 with TRBJ2-4, with 14 nucleotides matching TRBD2. V was pared by 5 bases and J by 3 bases, with 6 bases of the junction left unmatched. This CDR3 has 17 residues. CDR1 is MNHEY, CDR2 SVGEGT, per germline. This chain's CDR3 is CASSRGLAGEDKNIQYF. The CDR3 DNA is TGTGCCAGCAGTAGGGGACTAGCGGGAGAGGACAAAAACATTCAGTACTTC.

CDR3 amino acids: CASTMLPGQGGETQYF. In DNA form, the CDR3 reads TGTGCCAGCACCATGTTACCGGGACAGGGGGGGGAGACCCAGTACTTC. The chain links TRBV28 to TRBJ2-5; 11 bases are a match to TRBD1. The CDR3 length is 16 residues. The germline CDR1 and CDR2 sequences are MDHEN and SYDVKM. Unmatched junction bases numbered 12, after V lost 7 bases and J lost 5 bases.

The rearrangement links TRBV28 to TRBJ1-5, with 10 bases fitting TRBD1. Trimming cost V 3 bases and J 0 bases; bases outside gene matches: 5. CDR3 length equals 17 residues. Germline-derived CDR1 and CDR2 are MDHEN and SYDVKM. CDR3 loop: CASSLAGTGDSNQPQHF. In nucleotides, the CDR3 is TGTGCCAGCAGTTTGGCCGGGACAGGGGATAGCAATCAGCCCCAGCATTTT.

This clone was counted a single time. The chain carries TRBV7-8 and TRBJ2-5; D gene uncertain. V was cut by 3 bases and J by 1 base, with 12 bases left in between. Germline values: CDR1 SGHVS, CDR2 FQNEAQ. This CDR3 region has 15 residues. This chain's CDR3 is CASSLASRGQETQYF. Written as DNA, the CDR3 is TGTGCCAGCAGCTTGGCGAGTCGAGGCCAAGAGACCCAGTACTTC.

The CDR3 nucleotides read TGCGCCAGCAGGAGCGGGTCCGACACCGGGGAGCTGTTTTTT. Translation gives CASRSGSDTGELFF. This chain links TRBV10-1 with TRBJ2-2; D perhaps matches TRBD2 (6 bases). The V end lost 6 bases, the J end lost 3 bases, and 11 bases lay between the germline ends. Germline values: CDR1 WNHNN, CDR2 SYGVQD (reference sequence). The CDR3 consists of 14 residues.

The chain joins TRBV29-1 to TRBJ1-3; D call uncertain. V lost 7 bases, J lost 4 bases, and 11 bases lay in between. Germline V gives CDR1 SQVTM, CDR2 ANQGSEA. The length of the CDR3 is 12 residues. CDR3: CSAQDGGNTIYF. The DNA for the CDR3 is TGCAGCGCCCAAGACGGGGGAAACACCATATATTTT.

The chain has TRBV5-1 and TRBJ2-5, with TRBD2 identical over 10 bases. The CDR3 covers 15 residues. The J segment lost 5 bases and the V segment lost 0 bases, leaving 4 bases of the junction unmatched. Germline CDR1 is SGHRS and CDR2 is YFSETQ. CDR3 protein: CASSLVAAGGETQYF. The CDR3, as DNA: TGCGCCAGCAGCTTGGTCGCAGCGGGAGGGGAGACCCAGTACTTC.

The V gene is TRBV27, the J gene TRBJ2-2, with a tentative D call TRBD1 (6 bases). The CDR3 spans 14 residues. Per germline, CDR1 MNHEY and CDR2 SMNVEV (reference sequence). The V and J ends lost 2 bases and 5 bases respectively, with 9 bases between them. CDR3 residues: CASSLGQWTGELFF. The DNA of the CDR3 is TGTGCCAGCAGTTTAGGACAGTGGACCGGGGAGCTGTTTTTT.

V gene TRBV18 combines with J gene TRBJ2-5, with D possibly matching TRBD1 (5 bases). This CDR3 comprises 15 residues. Germline V gene lookup returns CDR1 KGHSH and CDR2 LQKENI. With 0 bases removed from V and 5 bases from J, the gap between germline ends came to 13 bases. CDR3 sequence reads: CASSPPGPTGETQYF. CDR3 in DNA: TGTGCCAGCTCACCACCGGGGCCAACTGGGGAGACCCAGTACTTC.

The chain recombines TRBV2 with TRBJ1-6, with D tentatively TRBD1 (5 bases). The V and J ends lost 5 bases and 7 bases respectively, with 9 bases between them. This CDR3 is 13 amino acids long. Germline V gene data show CDR1 as SNHLY and CDR2 as FYNNEI. CDR3 in DNA: TGTGCCAGCAGTACTCAGGGAAATTCACCCCTCCACTTT. The encoded protein is CASSTQGNSPLHF. Variable domain in full (rest from reference TRBV2 and TRBJ1-6): EPEVTQTPSHQVTQMGQEVILRCVPISNHLYFYWYRQILGQKVEFLVSFYNNEISEKSEIFDDQFSVERPDGSNFTLKIRSTKLEDSAMYFCASSTQGNSPLHFGNGTRLTVT.

This chain joins TRBV11-3 and TRBJ2-2, with 7 bases lining up with TRBD2. The CDR3 loop spans 16 amino acids. The J segment lost 6 bases and the V segment lost 2 bases, leaving 9 bases of the junction unmatched. CDR1 is SGHNT and CDR2 is YENEEA in the germline V gene. CDR3: CASSLWGRAPAGELFF. In DNA, the CDR3 is TGTGCCAGCAGCTTATGGGGGAGGGCTCCGGCCGGGGAGCTGTTTTTT.

The chain has TRBV6-5 and TRBJ2-1; D is unresolved. CDR3 length: 12 amino acids. Trimming cost V 10 bases and J 8 bases, with 15 bases left between them. Germline V CDR1 and CDR2: MNHEY, SVGAGI. The CDR3 sequence: CATEPTLDEQFF. The CDR3 nucleotides are TGTGCCACCGAACCTACCTTAGATGAGCAGTTCTTC.

As to this clone: This specimen includes other DNA sequences encoding the same CDR3. J is TRBJ1-1 and V is TRBV18; 7 bases match TRBD1. The CDR3 has 13 amino acids. V dropped 3 bases and J dropped 3; count of bases not matched to a gene: 1. The germline gives CDR1 KGHSH, CDR2 LQKENI. CDR3 nucleotide sequence: TGTGCCAGCTCACCCGGACAGGACACTGAAGCTTTCTTT. This sequence encodes CASSPGQDTEAFF.

The V gene is TRBV12-5, the J gene TRBJ1-5; D remains unclear. The V end lost 0 bases, the J end lost 1 base, and 4 bases lay between the germline ends. The CDR3 runs 14 residues. Germline V gene lookup returns CDR1 LGHNT and CDR2 FRNRAP. CDR3 amino acids: CASGLVVSNQPQHF. For the CDR3, the DNA is TGTGCTAGTGGTTTGGTCGTCAGCAATCAGCCCCAGCATTTT.

This chain connects TRBV19 to TRBJ2-3; 14 nucleotides align to TRBD2. Unmatched junction bases numbered 15, after V lost 7 bases and J lost 6 bases. Germline values: CDR1 LNHDA, CDR2 SQIVND (reference sequence). This CDR3 comprises 18 residues. The CDR3 bases are TGTGCCAGTACCCCCACCGGGACTAGCGGGAGACGGATGGATACGCAGTATTTT. This codes for CASTPTGTSGRRMDTQYF.

The chain joins TRBV7-9 to TRBJ1-1; tentatively, D is TRBD1 (5 bases). The CDR3 totals 15 residues. Germline loops: CDR1 SEHNR, CDR2 FQNEAQ (reference sequence). Between the trimmed V and J ends, which lost 6 bases and 0 bases, there was a span of 14 bases. This chain's CDR3 is CASRLPTAMNTEAFF. The CDR3 DNA reads TGTGCCAGCAGGCTCCCGACAGCGATGAACACTGAAGCTTTCTTT.

This sequence joins TRBV10-1 and TRBJ1-1; 11 positions match TRBD1. With 4 bases clipped from V and 7 bases from J, the junction kept 14 bases outside the gene matches. Germline V gives CDR1 WNHNN, CDR2 SYGVQD (reference sequence). The CDR3 spans 17 residues. The CDR3, as DNA: TGCGCCAGCAGTGTTGGAGGGGGGACAGGGGGTTTAAATGAAGCTTTCTTT. Its protein is CASSVGGGTGGLNEAFF.

This clone has more than one count but fewer than ten. The chain couples TRBV6-5 to TRBJ2-5; 11 bases line up with TRBD1. Germline values: CDR1 MNHEY, CDR2 SVGAGI. V was clipped by 8 bases and J by 3 bases; unmatched bases: 5. CDR3 size: 14 residues. The CDR3 here is CASLGTGGKETQYF. The CDR3 DNA is TGTGCCAGCCTTGGGACAGGGGGAAAAGAGACCCAGTACTTC.

The chain has TRBV27 and TRBJ2-7; D gene uncertain. Per germline, CDR1 MNHEY and CDR2 SMNVEV (reference sequence). The CDR3 runs 14 residues. V was cut by 3 bases and J by 0 bases, with 9 bases left in between. The DNA of the CDR3 is TGTGCCAGCAGTTTGGGCATCAGCTCCTACGAGCAGTACTTC. Residues: CASSLGISSYEQYF.

This chain connects TRBV30 to TRBJ1-2; D unclear. Germline V CDR1 and CDR2: GTSNPN, SVGIG (reference sequence). The CDR3 runs to 13 residues. Between the trimmed V and J ends, which lost 4 bases and 8 bases, there was a span of 17 bases. The DNA for the CDR3 is TGTGCCTGGACCTTGGCGGGGAGCGGAGGCTACACCTTC. Translated: CAWTLAGSGGYTF. Based on the CDR3 plus reference TRBV30 and TRBJ1-2, the full variable domain is SQTIHQWPATLVQPVGSPLSLECTVEGTSNPNLYWYRQAAGRGLQLLFYSVGIGQISSEVPQNLSASRPQDRQFILSSKKLLLSDSGFYLCAWTLAGSGGYTFGSGTRLTVV.

In this sample, this clone turned up a few times. The V and J genes are TRBV7-8 and TRBJ2-1; maybe TRBD2 (6 bases). This CDR3 is built from 13 residues. The V gene's germline CDR1 is SGHVS and CDR2 FQNEAQ. V was cut by 1 base and J by 7 bases, with 8 bases left in between. For the CDR3, the DNA is TGTGCCAGCAGCTTAGATCGGGGGAATGAGCAGTTCTTC. Protein product: CASSLDRGNEQFF. Together with reference TRBV7-8 and TRBJ2-1, the CDR3 gives the full variable domain: GAGVSQSPRYKVAKRGQDVALRCDPISGHVSLFWYQQALGQGPEFLTYFQNEAQLDKSGLPSDRFFAERPEGSVSTLKIQRTQQEDSAVYLCASSLDRGNEQFFGPGTRLTVL.

The genes are TRBV11-3 and TRBJ2-1; a possible D gene is TRBD2 (5 bases). Germline V gives CDR1 SGHNT, CDR2 YENEEA. This CDR3 comprises 12 residues. The germline V and J ends were trimmed by 5 bases and 8 bases, with 10 bases remaining between them. CDR3 DNA sequence: TGTGCCAGCAGCGGGAGAAGCGATGAGCAGTTCTTC. Amino acids: CASSGRSDEQFF.

V gene TRBV6-4 combines with J gene TRBJ2-2, with TRBD2 identical over 14 bases. V was pared by 6 bases and J by 6 bases, with 3 bases of the junction left unmatched. Germline CDR1 and CDR2: MRHNA and SNTAGT. This CDR3 comprises 15 residues. CDR3 in DNA: TGTGCCAGCAGGCCGGGACTAGCGGGAGCCGGGGAGCTGTTTTTT. It yields the protein CASRPGLAGAGELFF.